What follows is one T cell receptor (beta chain) and its context. Its antigen is not identified. At one end the junction does not follow the germline gene, possibly because of a read error. The data are from a study of cytomegalovirus exposure and HLA in healthy donors. Study findings and constraints: Later on, analysis showed that most CMV-associated TCR beta chains appeared to be HLA-restricted. The listing of 150 to 200 TCR beta chains classed them as cytomegalovirus-associated.

PCR primers comprised 60 Vbeta and 13 Jbeta primers. The protocol was immunoSEQ multiplex PCR, while the TCRdb copy is restricted to in-frame clones and leaves out a portion. The sample totals some 150,000 clones. All the people who gave samples were healthy bone marrow donors. The CDR3 sequence is 13 residues long. Germline V CDR1 and CDR2: SGHDT, YYEEEE. The sequenced sample consisted of PBMCs. The sequence derives from a woman under 30 in good health and CMV-seronegative. V usage is TRBV5-6 and J usage is TRBJ2-3; D possibly corresponds to TRBD1 (6 bases). In DNA, the CDR3 is TGTGCCAGCAGCTTGCTGGGGTCGAGGGACATGGATTTT. As protein: CASSLLGSRDMDF.